This T cell receptor (beta chain) was observed in a study of OX40 agonist ivuxolimab in advanced cancers. Turning to the study itself: The dose-escalation cohort had hepatocellular carcinoma, melanoma, renal cell or head and neck cancer. General observations from the study: There was clonal expansion of CD4+ and CD8+ blood T cells by week 6 at 0.1 to 3.0 mg/kg. There were also nonresponders showing low normalized T-cell clonal expansion.

Data came from immunoSEQ multiplex PCR; TCRdb stores just in-frame clones and leaves some out. Here the sample spans about 34,000 clones, about nine tenths being singletons. There are 17 residues in the CDR3. The V gene's germline CDR1 is SGHDT and CDR2 YYEEEE. Trimming took off 0 bases at V and 0 bases at J, with 14 bases between the two ends. Peripheral blood came from all dose cohorts at three timepoints. Notes on this clone: What it binds is not known.

This TCR derives from an adult with an advanced solid tumor such as melanoma, head and neck, liver or kidney cancer. The sequencing here drew on CD4+ or CD8+ T cells sorted from blood, taken in a trial of the OX40 agonist ivuxolimab. The rearrangement joins TRBV5-6 to TRBJ2-3, with D perhaps TRBD2 (6 bases). CDR3 coding DNA: TGTGCCAGCAGCTTGGGTCTAGGGCGGGGTAGCACAGATACGCAGTATTTT. It is translated as CASSLGLGRGSTDTQYF.